These 14 T cell receptor beta chains originate from one sample sequenced in a study of cytomegalovirus exposure and HLA in healthy donors. PCR primers comprised 60 Vbeta and 13 Jbeta primers. TCRdb's copy holds only in-frame clones and misses some; the assay was immunoSEQ multiplex PCR. The table records 80,000 to 100,000 clones, about 67% of them present only once. Sequencing used PBMCs. These receptors all stem from a woman aged 18-29 years in good health and CMV-seropositive.

This sequence joins TRBV19 and TRBJ1-5; D call uncertain. CDR1 LNHDA and CDR2 SQIVND come from the germline V gene (reference sequence). The CDR3 runs to 15 residues. Trimming pared 6 bases from V and 5 bases from J, leaving 17 bases between. CDR3 amino acids: CASSLKRGQDQPQHF. CDR3 coding DNA: TGTGCCAGTAGCCTCAAGCGGGGTCAGGATCAGCCCCAGCATTTT.

The chain uses TRBV12-2 and TRBJ2-7; the table's D call, TRBD2, has no DNA check behind it. TRBV12-2 is tagged as a pseudogene. The CDR3 has 16 residues. This CDR3 is CASRTRGFSGSYEQYF. The CDR3 region has the DNA TGTGCAAGTCGCACCCGGGGTTTCTCGGGGTCCTACGAGCAGTACTTC.

The V and J genes are TRBV5-1 and TRBJ1-1; D unclear. Germline CDR1 reads SGHRS; CDR2 reads YFSETQ. The CDR3 has 17 residues. The ends were cut back, 2 bases at V and 0 bases at J, with 17 bases in the middle. DNA for the CDR3: TGCGCCAGCAGCTTCTCCCCACTTGGAGGTATGAACACTGAAGCTTTCTTT. Protein sequence: CASSFSPLGGMNTEAFF.

This chain links TRBV2 with TRBJ2-7; no definite D call. V was shortened by 5 bases and J by 0 bases, with 5 bases between the two germline ends. CDR1 and CDR2 from the germline V gene are SNHLY and FYNNEI. The CDR3 is 12 amino acids. This chain's CDR3 is CASSFSSYEQYF. In nucleotides, the CDR3 is TGTGCCAGCAGTTTCAGCTCCTACGAGCAGTACTTC. The whole variable domain, filled in from reference TRBV2 and TRBJ2-7, reads EPEVTQTPSHQVTQMGQEVILRCVPISNHLYFYWYRQILGQKVEFLVSFYNNEISEKSEIFDDQFSVERPDGSNFTLKIRSTKLEDSAMYFCASSFSSYEQYFGPGTRLTVT.

The chain has TRBV9 and TRBJ2-7; 7 bases fit TRBD1. V lost 4 bases to trimming and J lost 2 bases; unmatched junction nucleotides: 3. CDR3 length equals 13 residues. CDR1 is SGDLS and CDR2 is YYNGEE in the germline V gene. The CDR3 region is CASSPGQPYEQYF. The DNA for the CDR3 is TGTGCCAGCAGCCCGGGACAGCCCTACGAGCAGTACTTC.

The chain combines TRBV9 with TRBJ2-7, with TRBD1 matching 7 bases. The CDR3 is 15 amino acids. The germline V gene encodes CDR1 SGDLS and CDR2 YYNGEE. The V and J ends lost 4 bases and 3 bases, in that order; junction bases with no gene match: 10. CDR3: CASSPTTGPNYEQYF. For the CDR3, the DNA is TGTGCCAGCAGCCCCACGACAGGGCCAAACTACGAGCAGTACTTC.

The gene calls are TRBV19 and TRBJ1-5, with D perhaps matching TRBD1 (5 bases). Germline values: CDR1 LNHDA, CDR2 SQIVND (reference sequence). Trimming shortened V by 8 bases and J by 1 base, and 6 bases separated the two germline ends. CDR3 length: 12 amino acids. The CDR3 sequence is CASRQSNQPQHF. The CDR3 region has the DNA TGTGCCAGTCGACAGAGCAATCAGCCCCAGCATTTT. Using reference TRBV19 and TRBJ1-5 for the parts outside the CDR3, the full variable domain is DGGITQSPKYLFRKEGQNVTLSCEQNLNHDAMYWYRQDPGQGLRLIYYSQIVNDFQKGDIAEGYSVSREKKESFPLTVTSAQKNPTAFYLCASRQSNQPQHFGDGTRLSIL.

V gene TRBV18 combines with J gene TRBJ1-2; TRBD1 matches 9 bases. V dropped 5 bases and J dropped 2; count of bases not matched to a gene: 6. This CDR3 spans 15 amino acids. Germline-derived CDR1 and CDR2 are KGHSH and LQKENI. The CDR3 reads CASSEQGALNYGYTF. Written as DNA, the CDR3 is TGTGCCAGCTCAGAACAGGGGGCTCTAAACTATGGCTACACCTTC.

The sample holds one count of this clone. This chain links TRBV7-2 with TRBJ2-1; 11 nucleotides agree with TRBD1. CDR1 is SGHTA, CDR2 FQGNSA, per germline. The CDR3 contains 16 residues. After removal of 1 base from V and 8 bases from J, the junction contained 7 bases not matched to a gene. The CDR3 DNA reads as TGTGCCAGCAGCTTAGGATGGGGGACAGGGGGATATGAGCAGTTCTTC. Protein product: CASSLGWGTGGYEQFF.

CDR3 in amino acids: CASRMGGQGTDTQYF. In DNA, the CDR3 is TGCGCCAGCAGAATGGGGGGGCAAGGCACAGATACGCAGTATTTT. This rearrangement joins TRBV5-1 to TRBJ2-3, with TRBD2 as a possible D gene (7 bases). This CDR3 region has 15 residues. Germline CDR1 SGHRS, CDR2 YFSETQ. Trimming stripped 5 bases from V and 1 base from J, with 14 bases between.

The rearrangement uses TRBV5-1 and TRBJ1-1; D is uncertain. Germline assignment: CDR1 SGHRS and CDR2 YFSETQ. There are 15 residues in the CDR3. Trimming took off 1 base at V and 5 bases at J, with 15 bases between the two ends. CDR3: CASSLLSPMETEAFF. The CDR3 nucleotides read TGCGCCAGCAGCTTGTTAAGCCCGATGGAGACTGAAGCTTTCTTT.

The chain carries TRBV7-2 and TRBJ2-1; weak D call: TRBD2 (7 bases). This CDR3 has 15 residues. CDR1 SGHTA and CDR2 FQGNSA come from the germline V gene. Between the trimmed V and J ends, which lost 4 bases and 4 bases, there was a span of 14 bases. The CDR3 loop reads CASSSAGGRYNEQFF. The CDR3 nucleotides are TGTGCCAGCAGCTCCGCCGGGGGGCGGTACAATGAGCAGTTCTTC.

This chain connects TRBV18 to TRBJ1-5, with 8 bases aligning to TRBD1. Germline V gives CDR1 KGHSH, CDR2 LQKENI. V was pared by 3 bases and J by 4 bases, with 2 bases of the junction left unmatched. The CDR3 has 14 amino acids. The CDR3 loop reads CASSPTGGNQPQHF. The CDR3 DNA reads as TGTGCCAGCTCACCCACAGGGGGAAATCAGCCCCAGCATTTT.

CDR3 sequence: CASSLAPGTGPNEQYF. CDR3 DNA: TGCGCCAGCAGCTTGGCCCCCGGGACAGGGCCGAACGAGCAGTACTTC. The chain carries TRBV5-1 and TRBJ2-7; TRBD1 matches 9 bases. The CDR3 is 16 residues long. The germline gives CDR1 SGHRS, CDR2 YFSETQ. With 0 bases clipped from V and 5 bases from J, the junction kept 9 bases outside the gene matches.